Described below is a single T cell receptor (beta chain) sequence and its context. The assay was immunoSEQ multiplex PCR, and TCRdb's table has in-frame clones only and misses some. The table records around 130,000 clones, approximately 88% of them present only once. These data come from a study of blood T cell repertoires in COVID-19. About the study: Sources were T cells, B-cell-depleted T cells, or PBMCs; the material itself was cDNA or gDNA.

This CDR3 region has 15 residues. The germline CDR1 and CDR2 sequences are ENHRY and SYGVKD. After removal of 6 bases from V and 1 base from J, the junction contained 4 bases not matched to a gene. The chain uses TRBV10-3 and TRBJ2-2; TRBD1 aligns across 8 bases. Sequencing was performed on peripheral blood. The receptor comes from a man in his sixties with acute or convalescent COVID-19. The CDR3 is CAISAGQGNTGELFF. For the CDR3, the DNA is TGTGCCATCAGCGCCGGACAGGGGAACACCGGGGAGCTGTTTTTT.